This T cell receptor (beta chain) originates from a study of blood T cell repertoires in COVID-19. Study background: Italy, Spain and the United States were the sources of the convalescent and acute COVID-19 samples.

V was pared by 3 bases and J by 7 bases, with 3 bases of the junction left unmatched. The CDR3 extends over 13 amino acids. In germline, CDR1 is LGHNT, CDR2 FRNRAP. How the authors handled the data: Quantification of nucleated cells was approximated via reference gene primer amplification. The assay was immunoSEQ multiplex PCR, and TCRdb's table has in-frame clones only and misses some. For V, J and clone size, that table is used; D and trimming come from the DNA. The data contain 250,000 to 350,000 clones, around 90% of them singletons. Those who participated ranged in age from about 18 to 89 years and resided in 24 US areas. Cohort allocation depended upon clinical history that participants reported.

The material sequenced was PBMCs or T cells enriched from blood (not recorded which). V is TRBV12-5 and J is TRBJ1-1; 9 bases are shared with TRBD1. The origin of this receptor is a woman younger than 30 with acute COVID-19. The CDR3 spells CASGLTGQGEAFF. In DNA form, the CDR3 reads TGTGCTAGTGGTTTAACGGGACAGGGTGAAGCTTTCTTT.